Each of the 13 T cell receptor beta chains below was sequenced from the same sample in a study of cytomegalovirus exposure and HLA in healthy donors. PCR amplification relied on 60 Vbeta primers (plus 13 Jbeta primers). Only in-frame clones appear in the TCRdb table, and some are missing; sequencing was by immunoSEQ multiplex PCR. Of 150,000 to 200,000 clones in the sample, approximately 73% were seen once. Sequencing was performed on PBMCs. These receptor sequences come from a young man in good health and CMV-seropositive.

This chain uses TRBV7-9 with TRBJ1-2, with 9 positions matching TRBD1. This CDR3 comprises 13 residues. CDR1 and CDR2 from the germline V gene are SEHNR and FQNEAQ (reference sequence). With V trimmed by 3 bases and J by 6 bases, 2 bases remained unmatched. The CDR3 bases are TGTGCCAGCAGCTTCGACAGGGGGGATGGCTACACCTTC. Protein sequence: CASSFDRGDGYTF.

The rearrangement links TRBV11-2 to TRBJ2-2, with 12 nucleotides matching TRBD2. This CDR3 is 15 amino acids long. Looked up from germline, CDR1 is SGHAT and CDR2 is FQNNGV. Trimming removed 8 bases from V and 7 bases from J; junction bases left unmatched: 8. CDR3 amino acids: CASRLAGGPGGELFF. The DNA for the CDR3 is TGTGCCAGCCGGCTAGCGGGAGGGCCGGGCGGGGAGCTGTTTTTT.

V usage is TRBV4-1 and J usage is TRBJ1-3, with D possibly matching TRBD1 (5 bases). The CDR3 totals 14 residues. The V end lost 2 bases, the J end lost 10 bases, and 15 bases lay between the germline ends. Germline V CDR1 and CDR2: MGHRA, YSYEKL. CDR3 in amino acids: CASSQTSRATTIYF. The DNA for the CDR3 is TGCGCCAGCAGCCAAACCAGCAGGGCTACGACCATATATTTT.

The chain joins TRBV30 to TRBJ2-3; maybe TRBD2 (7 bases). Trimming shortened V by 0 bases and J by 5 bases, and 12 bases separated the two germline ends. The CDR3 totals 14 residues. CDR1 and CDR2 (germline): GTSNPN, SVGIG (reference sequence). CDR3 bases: TGTGCCTGGAGTGTTGAAGGGGGGGGAGATACGCAGTATTTT. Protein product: CAWSVEGGGDTQYF.

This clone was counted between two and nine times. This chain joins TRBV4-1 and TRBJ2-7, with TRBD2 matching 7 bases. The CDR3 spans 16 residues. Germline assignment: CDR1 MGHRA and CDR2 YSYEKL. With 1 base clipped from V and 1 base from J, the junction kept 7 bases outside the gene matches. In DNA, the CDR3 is TGCGCCAGCAGCCAAGGGGGAGGGGACCCTTCCTACGAGCAGTACTTC. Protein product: CASSQGGGDPSYEQYF.

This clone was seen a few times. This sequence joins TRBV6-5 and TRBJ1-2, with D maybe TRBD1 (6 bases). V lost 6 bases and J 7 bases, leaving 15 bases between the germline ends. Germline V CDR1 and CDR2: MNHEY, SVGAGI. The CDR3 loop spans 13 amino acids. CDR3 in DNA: TGTGCCAGCAGGATTGGGGGGGCGCTTGGCTACACCTTC. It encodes CASRIGGALGYTF.

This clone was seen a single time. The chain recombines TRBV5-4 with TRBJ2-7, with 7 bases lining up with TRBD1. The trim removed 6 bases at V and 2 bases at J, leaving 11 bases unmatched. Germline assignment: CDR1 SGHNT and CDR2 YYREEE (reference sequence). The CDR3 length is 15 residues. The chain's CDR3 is CASTPETGLAYEQYF. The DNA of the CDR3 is TGTGCCAGCACCCCAGAGACAGGGCTTGCCTACGAGCAGTACTTC. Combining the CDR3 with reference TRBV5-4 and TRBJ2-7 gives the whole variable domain ETGVTQSPTHLIKTRGQQVTLRCSSQSGHNTVSWYQQALGQGPQFIFQYYREEENGRGNFPPRFSGLQFPNYSSELNVNALELDDSALYLCASTPETGLAYEQYFGPGTRLTVT.

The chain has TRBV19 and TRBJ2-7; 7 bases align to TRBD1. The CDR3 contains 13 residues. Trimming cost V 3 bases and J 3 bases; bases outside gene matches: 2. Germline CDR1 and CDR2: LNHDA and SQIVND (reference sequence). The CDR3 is CASSIRTGYEQYF. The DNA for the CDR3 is TGTGCCAGTAGTATTAGGACAGGCTACGAGCAGTACTTC.

The CDR3: CASSDPGTGFSYEQYF. The CDR3 nucleotides are TGTGCCAGCAGTGACCCCGGGACAGGGTTCTCCTACGAGCAGTACTTC. The gene calls are TRBV2 and TRBJ2-7; TRBD1 aligns across 9 bases. Germline values: CDR1 SNHLY, CDR2 FYNNEI. V gave up 3 bases and J gave up 0 bases; unmatched junction bases: 6. CDR3 length: 16 residues.

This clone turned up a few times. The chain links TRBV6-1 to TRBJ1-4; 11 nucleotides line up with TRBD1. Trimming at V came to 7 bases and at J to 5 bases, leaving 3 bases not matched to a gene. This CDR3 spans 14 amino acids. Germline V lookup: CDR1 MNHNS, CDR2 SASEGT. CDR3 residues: CASTRDRGNEKLFF. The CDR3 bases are TGTGCCAGCACCCGGGACAGGGGGAATGAAAAACTGTTTTTT.

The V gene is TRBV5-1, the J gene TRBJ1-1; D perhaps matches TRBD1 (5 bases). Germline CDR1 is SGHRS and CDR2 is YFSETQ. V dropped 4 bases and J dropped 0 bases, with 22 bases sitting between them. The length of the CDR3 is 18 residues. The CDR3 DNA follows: TGCGCCAGCAGCCGCAGCGGGGCAGAACCATTCATGAACACTGAAGCTTTCTTT. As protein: CASSRSGAEPFMNTEAFF.

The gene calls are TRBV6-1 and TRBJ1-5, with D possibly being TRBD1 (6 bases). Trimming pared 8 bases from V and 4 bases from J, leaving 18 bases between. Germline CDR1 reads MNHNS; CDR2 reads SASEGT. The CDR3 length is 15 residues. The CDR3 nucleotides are TGTGCCAGCTCGGGGTTGACAGGAAAGAATCAGCCCCAGCATTTT. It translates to CASSGLTGKNQPQHF.

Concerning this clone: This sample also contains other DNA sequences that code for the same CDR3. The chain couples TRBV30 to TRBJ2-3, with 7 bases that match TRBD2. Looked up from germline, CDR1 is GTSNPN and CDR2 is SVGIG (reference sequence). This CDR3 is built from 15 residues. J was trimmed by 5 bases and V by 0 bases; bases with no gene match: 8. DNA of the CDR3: TGTGCCTGGAGTGTACCGGGACTAAGGGGAGATACGCAGTATTTT. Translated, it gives CAWSVPGLRGDTQYF.